The 4 T cell receptor beta chains given below trace back to one sample, sequenced in a study of cytomegalovirus exposure and HLA in healthy donors. Primers: 60 Vbeta forward and 13 Jbeta reverse. Sequencing used immunoSEQ multiplex PCR; TCRdb keeps in-frame clones, though not all of them. The sample yields approximately 210,000 clones, about 76% seen once. Material for sequencing was PBMCs. The source is a male donor in good health and CMV-seropositive.

This chain connects TRBV6-1 to TRBJ1-5, with 9 bases aligning to TRBD1. This CDR3 is built from 14 residues. Trimming at V came to 7 bases and at J to 5 bases, leaving 6 bases not matched to a gene. CDR1 is MNHNS, CDR2 SASEGT, per germline. The CDR3 sequence: CASIRDRVYQPQHF. The CDR3 DNA reads TGTGCCAGCATAAGGGACAGGGTATATCAGCCCCAGCATTTT.

The sample holds a few counts of this clone. This sequence joins TRBV7-3 and TRBJ1-2, with D hard to call. This CDR3 has 13 residues. In germline, CDR1 is SGHTA, CDR2 FQGTGA. The germline V and J ends were trimmed by 2 bases and 3 bases, with 7 bases remaining between them. The CDR3: CASSLGRDYGYTF. CDR3 nucleotide sequence: TGTGCCAGCAGCTTAGGGAGGGACTATGGCTACACCTTC. Looking up the rest from reference TRBV7-3 and TRBJ1-2 gives the full variable domain: GAGVSQTPSNKVTEKGKYVELRCDPISGHTALYWYRQSLGQGPEFLIYFQGTGAADDSGLPNDRFFAVRPEGSVSTLKIQRTERGDSAVYLCASSLGRDYGYTFGSGTRLTVV.

The chain is built from TRBV7-9 and TRBJ1-1, with unresolved D. The CDR3 runs 16 residues. The V gene's germline CDR1 is SEHNR and CDR2 FQNEAQ (reference sequence). Trimming stripped 3 bases from V and 4 bases from J, with 18 bases between. The CDR3 region is CASSFPLTRSGTEAFF. DNA for the CDR3: TGTGCCAGCAGCTTCCCCTTAACGAGGAGTGGCACTGAAGCTTTCTTT. Supplemented by reference TRBV7-9 and TRBJ1-1, the full variable domain reads DTGVSQNPRHKITKRGQNVTFRCDPISEHNRLYWYRQTLGQGPEFLTYFQNEAQLEKSRLLSDRFSAERPKGSFSTLEIQRTEQGDSAMYLCASSFPLTRSGTEAFFGQGTRLTVV.

This clone showed up just a few times. The V gene is TRBV19, the J gene TRBJ1-3; D call uncertain. V was pared by 9 bases and J by 4 bases, with 13 bases between. The CDR3 runs to 13 residues. The V gene's germline CDR1 is LNHDA and CDR2 SQIVND (reference sequence). The CDR3 sequence: CASPGERGNTIYF. The CDR3 DNA follows: TGTGCCAGCCCCGGGGAGAGGGGAAACACCATATATTTT.